These 22 T cell receptor beta chains share one sample of origin, sequenced in a study of tumor-infiltrating lymphocytes in primary liver carcinoma (dated by TCRdb to 2016 to 2017). The sequencer listed for this sample is Illumina HiSeq 2500. A constant-region primer and ProtoScript II reverse transcriptase were used to reverse-transcribe TCRbeta-specific cDNA from about 500 ng total RNA. TCRbeta libraries were built with three nested multiplex PCR rounds, a slightly modified ARM-PCR procedure. Each of the first two PCR rounds ran for about 9 cycles and used multiplex TRBV1-TRBV30 forward primers together with a Cbeta reverse primer. TCRdb reworked the public reads: Q25 trimming with fastp, MiXCR clone assembly, productive beta chains retained. Each CDR3 protein appears once, grouped with its most common genes and DNA. The sample table contains over 75,000 distinct CDR3 sequences; only one count was recorded for around 70% of them. The top ten clones comprise around 30% of the sample.

Without any cell sorting, total RNA and DNA were extracted together from around 18-30 mg of bulk tissue using the AllPrep DNA/RNA mini kit. Sequencing used tumor-adjacent normal liver tissue. The receptor set was obtained from a man aged 40-49 years with primary liver carcinoma and hepatitis B virus infection.

For this clonotype: One junction end does not reproduce the germline sequence, and a read error may be involved. The rearrangement uses TRBV11-2 and TRBJ2-7; D is undetermined. This CDR3 is built from 14 residues. CDR1 SGHAT and CDR2 FQNNGV come from the germline V gene. The CDR3 coding sequence is TGTGTCAGCAGCTTATACGCAGTGAACTACGAGCAGTACTTC. Its protein is CVSSLYAVNYEQYF. Together with reference TRBV11-2 and TRBJ2-7, the CDR3 gives the full variable domain: EAGVAQSPRYKIIEKRQSVAFWCNPISGHATLYWYQQILGQGPKLLIQFQNNGVVDDSQLPKDRFSAERLKGVDSTLKIQPAKLEDSAVYLCVSSLYAVNYEQYFGPGTRLTVT.

This clonotype occurred a few times. This sequence may be a read error, since a much larger clone differs from it by one base. The chain couples TRBV10-3 to TRBJ2-1, with TRBD1 as a possible D gene (6 bases). V lost 0 bases and J 6 bases, leaving 15 bases between the germline ends. CDR3 length: 16 residues. CDR1 and CDR2 (germline): ENHRY, SYGVKD. The CDR3 loop is CAISESIRGSGNEQFF. For the CDR3, the DNA is TGTGCCATCAGTGAGTCGATCAGGGGTTCGGGCAATGAGCAGTTCTTC.

This clonotype was seen once. The conserved phenylalanine or tryptophan normally closing the CDR3 is absent here, so this likely arose from a read error. The chain combines TRBV6-2 or TRBV6-3 with TRBJ2-7, with TRBD2 matching over 7 bases. The CDR3 spans 14 residues. Germline loops: CDR1 MNHEY, CDR2 SVGEGT. This CDR3 is CASSYSRESYGQYL. CDR3 DNA sequence: TGTGCCAGCAGTTACTCGCGGGAGTCCTACGGGCAGTACCTC.

As regards this clonotype: A read error may account for a junction end that differs from germline. The chain carries TRBV29-1 and TRBJ2-2; D is perhaps TRBD1 or TRBD2 (5 bases each). The CDR3 contains 15 residues. The germline V gene encodes CDR1 SQVTM and CDR2 ANQGSEA. The DNA of the CDR3 is TGCAGCGTTGAAGACGCCGAGGGAGCCCCCAGGGAGCTGTTTTTC. It encodes CSVEDAEGAPRELFF.

In this sample, this clonotype turned up once. This may be a read error, as it is one base from a much larger clone. This chain links TRBV5-1 with TRBJ1-2; no reliable D call. V shed 2 bases and J shed 6 bases, with 11 bases lying between them. CDR3 length: 13 amino acids. Germline V gene data show CDR1 as SGHRS and CDR2 as YFSETQ. The CDR3 nucleotides are TGCGCCAGCAGCTTCGGTGGAAACCATGGCTACACCTTC. This translates into CASSFGGNHGYTF.

A word on this clonotype: One junction end disagrees with the germline gene, perhaps due to a read error. The V gene is TRBV30, the J gene TRBJ1-2; D is ambiguous. Germline CDR1 is GTSNPN and CDR2 is SVGIG (reference sequence). The CDR3 loop spans 14 amino acids. CDR3 in amino acids: CAWAAGREDYGYTF. The CDR3 DNA sequence: TGTGCCTGGGCGGCCGGAAGGGAAGACTATGGATACACCTTC.

The chain is built from TRBV11-2 and TRBJ2-7; TRBD2 might be the D (5 bases). With 9 bases removed from V and 5 bases from J, the gap between germline ends came to 17 bases. Germline values: CDR1 SGHAT, CDR2 FQNNGV. The CDR3 extends over 13 amino acids. The CDR3 here is CARGFTTGDEQYF. For the CDR3, the DNA is TGTGCCAGGGGTTTTACTACCGGGGACGAGCAGTACTTC.

On this clonotype: Germline is not matched at one junction end, which may reflect a read error. This rearrangement joins TRBV12-3 or TRBV12-4 to TRBJ1-1; unclear D gene. This CDR3 has 13 residues. CDR3 loop: CASGLLSLREAFF. CDR3 in DNA: TGTGCCAGCGGTTTATTAAGCCTAAGGGAAGCTTTCTTT.

With respect to this clonotype: The junction differs from germline at one of its ends, possibly a read error. This sequence joins TRBV28 and TRBJ1-1, with no clear D. The CDR3 length is 13 residues. Per the germline V gene, CDR1 is MDHEN and CDR2 is SYDVKM. The CDR3 DNA reads as TGTACCAGCAGTTTTGCCCACGGGGATGAAGCTTTCTTT. Amino acid sequence: CTSSFAHGDEAFF. The full variable domain, its missing parts supplied by reference TRBV28 and TRBJ1-1, is DVKVTQSSRYLVKRTGEKVFLECVQDMDHENMFWYRQDPGLGLRLIYFSYDVKMKEKGDIPEGYSVSREKKERFSLILESASTNQTSMYLCTSSFAHGDEAFFGQGTRLTVV.

Notes on this clonotype: The junction differs from germline at one of its ends, possibly a read error. The chain couples TRBV7-9 to TRBJ2-5; D might be TRBD2 (5 bases). The CDR3 length is 15 residues. The germline gives CDR1 SEHNR, CDR2 FQNEAQ (reference sequence). For the CDR3, the DNA is TGTGCCAGCCGGGGTATGGCAGGCGGGCCCAAGACCCAGAACTTC. Protein: CASRGMAGGPKTQNF.

With regard to this clonotype: One end of the junction does not line up with germline, which may come from a read error. J is TRBJ2-5 and V is TRBV29-1; D is unresolved. Germline CDR1 SQVTM, CDR2 ANQGSEA. The CDR3 contains 13 residues. The CDR3 bases are TGTAGCATTGACCGGTACATTGGTGAGACCCAGTACTTC. Translation: CSIDRYIGETQYF.

Points on this clonotype: The final CDR3 position lacks the conserved phenylalanine or tryptophan, pointing to a likely read error. It is unclear where the CDR3 begins or ends on the DNA, so no DNA is shown, and the CDR3 is as TCRdb lists it. The chain recombines TRBV11-3 with TRBJ2-5; whether TRBD1, the table's D call, matches the DNA was not checked. The CDR3 length equals 14 residues, ends included. Germline V gene lookup returns CDR1 SGHNT and CDR2 YENEEA. This CDR3 is CASSPETAHGTQCL.

Regarding this clonotype: This may be a read error, as it is one base from a much larger clone. J is TRBJ2-3 and V is TRBV7-8; a possible D gene is TRBD2 (6 bases). V lost 1 base and J lost 2, with 19 bases in between. CDR1 and CDR2 from the germline V gene are SGHVS and FQNEAQ. The CDR3 has 18 residues. The chain's CDR3 is CASSLGWGTPGYTDTQYF. As DNA, the CDR3 is TGTGCCAGCAGCTTAGGCTGGGGGACTCCGGGGTACACAGATACGCAGTATTTT.

In this sample, this clonotype turned up a few times. A much larger clonotype is one base distant, so this may be a read error. The V call is TRBV6-5, the J call TRBJ2-6, with 7 nucleotides matching TRBD2. The CDR3 extends over 16 amino acids. Germline lookup yields CDR1 MNHEY and CDR2 SVGAGI. CDR3 in DNA: TGTGCCAGCAGTACGACAGCGGGATCTGGGACCAACGTCCTGACTTTC. It is translated as CASSTTAGSGTNVLTF.

Concerning this clonotype itself: The junction departs from germline at one end; a sequencing error may be responsible. The CDR3 here is CASRLWSGPSGEQHF. In nucleotides, the CDR3 is TGTGCCAGCAGATTGTGGTCAGGCCCCTCAGGCGAGCAGCACTTC. The rearrangement uses TRBV11-2 and TRBJ2-7; D not certain. The CDR3 runs to 15 residues. Germline V lookup: CDR1 SGHAT, CDR2 FQNNGV.

In regard to this clonotype: One end of the junction does not line up with germline, which may come from a read error. V usage is TRBV7-9 and J usage is TRBJ2-7, with a possible D match to TRBD2 (5 bases). This CDR3 region has 13 residues. In germline, CDR1 is SEHNR, CDR2 FQNEAQ (reference sequence). The CDR3 sequence: CASTWWENYEQYF. CDR3 in DNA: TGTGCAAGCACCTGGTGGGAGAACTACGAGCAGTACTTC.

Remarks on this clonotype: Lacking the conserved final phenylalanine or tryptophan, this CDR3 likely reflects a read error. Because the CDR3's place on the DNA is in doubt, the DNA is left out and the CDR3 is given as listed by TCRdb. The CDR3 is CSAGGLLNNGEQYL. The chain has TRBV29-1 and TRBJ2-7; the table names TRBD2, a call not compared with the DNA. Germline CDR1 and CDR2: SQVTM and ANQGSEA. A total of 14 residues make up the CDR3, ends included.

A note on this clonotype: The junction departs from the called germline gene at one end, perhaps through a read error. The gene calls are TRBV11-2 and TRBJ2-1, with a possible D match to TRBD2 (5 bases). Per germline, CDR1 SGHAT and CDR2 FQNNGV. The length of the CDR3 is 15 residues. The CDR3 DNA reads TGTGCCAGCAGCCTAATTGGCGGACTTCGCAATGAGCAGTTCTTT. It encodes CASSLIGGLRNEQFF.

Regarding this clonotype: A junction boundary mismatches the germline segment, possibly from a read error. The V gene is TRBV11-2, the J gene TRBJ2-1; 7 nucleotides align to TRBD2. The CDR3 contains 15 residues. Germline lookup yields CDR1 SGHAT and CDR2 FQNNGV. CDR3 nucleotides: TGTGCCAGCAACTTATTGGGAGGGCATTACAATGAGCAGTTCTTC. Encoded protein: CASNLLGGHYNEQFF.

This clonotype has just a few counts. A read error may explain this, as a much larger clone is one base away. The CDR3 spells CASRHSNTGTGGLGTQYF. In DNA, the CDR3 is TGTGCCAGCAGACACTCCAATACCGGGACAGGGGGCCTAGGTACGCAGTATTTT. The chain has TRBV28 and TRBJ2-3; the match to TRBD1 covers 12 bases. The CDR3 totals 18 residues. The junction had 18 bases not matched to a gene; V was cut back by 6 bases and J by 8 bases. The germline gives CDR1 MDHEN, CDR2 SYDVKM.

This clonotype has at least ten counts. V usage is TRBV11-2 and J usage is TRBJ2-7; 7 nucleotides match TRBD1. J gave up 2 bases and V 1 base, and 2 bases lay outside the gene matches. Looked up from germline, CDR1 is SGHAT and CDR2 is FQNNGV. The length of the CDR3 is 14 residues. Written as DNA, the CDR3 is TGTGCCAGCAGCTTAGTCCAGGGGGCCTACGAGCAGTACTTC. Its translation: CASSLVQGAYEQYF.

This clonotype was recorded at least ten times. The J gene is TRBJ1-2, the V gene TRBV6-5, with D maybe TRBD1 (5 bases). Trimming took 6 bases from V and 3 from J, leaving 14 bases between them. Looked up from germline, CDR1 is MNHEY and CDR2 is SVGAGI. CDR3 length equals 14 residues. The CDR3 coding sequence is TGTGCCAGCAGCCACGGGGGGAGGGACTATGGCTACACCTTC. This encodes CASSHGGRDYGYTF.